These T cell receptor beta chains were read from a single sample in a study of vaccination effects on CD4 cells after COVID-19. TCRdb keeps only in-frame clones here, not all; method: immunoSEQ multiplex PCR. The table shows nearly 45,000 clones, with under 80% occurring only once. These receptors are not linked to any known antigen. The material was CD4+ T cells from PBMCs cultured with a peptide pool, obtained before COVID-19 vaccination. The receptors stem from a human donor who had a prior SARS-CoV-2 infection. CDR3s include the opening cysteine and the closing phenylalanine or tryptophan. A D gene is named only where the DNA matches it firmly. Not every row has a clone size; where given, it reads once, few, many or a size class.

TRBD1	-	TRBV5-5	14	TRBJ1-4	TGTGCCAGCAGCTTAGGGACAGCTAATGAAAAACTGTTTTTT	CASSLGTANEKLFF
-	-	TRBV21-1	20	TRBJ2-2	TGTGCCAGCAGCAAAGCGCGCGGGAGTAATGGGTTCGCGGACACCGGGGAGCTGTTTTTT	CASSKARGSNGFADTGELFF
-	few	TRBV3-1/TRBV3-2	14	TRBJ1-6	TGTGCCAGCAGCCTTCCGGGCGGGGGTTCACCCCTCCACTTT	CASSLPGGGSPLHF
TRBD1	-	TRBV5-1	15	TRBJ1-2	TGCGCCAGCAGCATAGGACAGGGCGGAGGCTATGGCTACACCTTC	CASSIGQGGGYGYTF
-	-	TRBV4-2	13	TRBJ1-4	TGTGCCAGCAGCCAGGACAAGAATGAAAAACTGTTTTTT	CASSQDKNEKLFF
-	-	TRBV5-6	14	TRBJ1-1	TGTGCCAGCAGCCCGATACCCCGGGACGGTGAAGCTTTCTTT	CASSPIPRDGEAFF
TRBD1	-	TRBV13	15	TRBJ2-7	TGTGCCAGCAGCCCTAGGCGGGACAGGGGTCTGAGGCAGTACTTC	CASSPRRDRGLRQYF
TRBD1	-	TRBV5-1	16	TRBJ1-1	TGCGCCAGCAGAACCGGGACAGGGGGCTTTAACACTGAAGCTTTCTTT	CASRTGTGGFNTEAFF
TRBD2	-	TRBV24-1	15	TRBJ2-7	TGTGCCACCAGTGATTCCCTGACTAGCGGGAACGAGCAGTACTTC	CATSDSLTSGNEQYF
-	-	TRBV5-1	15	TRBJ1-4	TGCGCCAGCAGCTCCATCGGAGGGGTCTATGAAAAACTGTTTTTT	CASSSIGGVYEKLFF
-	-	TRBV6-2/TRBV6-3	15	TRBJ1-1	TGTGCCAGCGGCCTACGGGGGCTTTCGCACACTGAAGCTTTCTTT	CASGLRGLSHTEAFF
-	-	TRBV3-1/TRBV3-2	13	TRBJ1-1	TGTGCCAGCAGCAGAATCGGGAACACTGAAGCTTTCTTT	CASSRIGNTEAFF
-	-	TRBV2	13	TRBJ2-1	TGTGCCAGCACCCTCGGAACAAACAATGAGCAGTTCTTC	CASTLGTNNEQFF
TRBD2	once	TRBV30	16	TRBJ2-2	TGTGCCTGGAAGGGACTAGCGGGAGCACGCGCGGGGGAGCTGTTTTTT	CAWKGLAGARAGELFF
TRBD1	-	TRBV5-1	16	TRBJ2-3	TGCGCCAGCAGCCCCGGGACAGGGGGCAGGGCAGATACGCAGTATTTT	CASSPGTGGRADTQYF
-	-	TRBV3-1/TRBV3-2	12	TRBJ1-2	TGTGCCAGCAGCCAAGACGACCGGGGCTACACCTTC	CASSQDDRGYTF
TRBD1	-	TRBV5-6	14	TRBJ2-7	TGTGCCAGCAGCAAGGACAGGTCGACCTACGAGCAGTACTTC	CASSKDRSTYEQYF
-	-	TRBV21-1	17	TRBJ2-4	TGTGCCAGCAGCGACAGGGGCCGGCGGGTAGCCAAAAACATTCAGTACTTC	CASSDRGRRVAKNIQYF
-	-	TRBV4-2	16	TRBJ1-5	TGTGCCAGCAGCCAAGATTCCCAGGAGGATAATCAGCCCCAGCATTTT	CASSQDSQEDNQPQHF
-	-	TRBV5-1	15	TRBJ2-3	TGCGCCAGCAGCTCGACCAACCCTAGCACAGATACGCAGTATTTT	CASSSTNPSTDTQYF
-	-	TRBV20-1	11	TRBJ1-1	TGCAGTGCTAGAGATCATCGAGGAGCTTTCTTT	CSARDHRGAFF
TRBD1	few	TRBV19	18	TRBJ1-5	TGTGCCAGTAGTATCGTCTGGACAGGAAGGAAGGGCAATCAGCCCCAGCATTTT	CASSIVWTGRKGNQPQHF
-	-	TRBV5-1	14	TRBJ2-1	TGCGCCAGCAGACTAAGGGCAGGGCTCAATGAGCAGTTCTTC	CASRLRAGLNEQFF
-	-	TRBV2	15	TRBJ1-2	TGTGCCAGCAGCGGTAGGGGAACCAGTCGATATGGCTACACCTTC	CASSGRGTSRYGYTF
-	-	TRBV4-1	15	TRBJ2-7	TGCGCCAGCAGCCCACAGGGCTTGGGATTCTACGAGCAGTACTTC	CASSPQGLGFYEQYF
-	-	TRBV4-1	15	TRBJ1-4	TGCGCCAGCAGCCAAGTTGAGGAGGGGGATGAAAAACTGTTTTTT	CASSQVEEGDEKLFF
TRBD1	few	TRBV15	16	TRBJ1-5	TGTGCCACCAGCAGAGATTCGGCAGGGGGCGATCAGCCCCAGCATTTT	CATSRDSAGGDQPQHF
TRBD2	-	TRBV6-5	15	TRBJ2-1	TGTGCCAGCAGTTACTCAGCGGGGACCTACAATGAGCAGTTCTTC	CASSYSAGTYNEQFF
-	-	TRBV29-1	13	TRBJ1-6	TGCAGCGTAGGGGACGGCGCGAATTCACCCCTCCACTTT	CSVGDGANSPLHF
TRBD1	-	TRBV5-1	15	TRBJ1-2	TGCGCCAGCAGCTCCTTTAGGACAGGAGAGTATGGCTACACCTTC	CASSSFRTGEYGYTF
-	-	TRBV12-3/TRBV12-4	12	TRBJ1-5	TGTGCCAGCATGTATTTTGGTCAGCCCCAGCATTTT	CASMYFGQPQHF
-	-	TRBV30	13	TRBJ1-6	TGTGCCTGGAGCGCGGAGGGGTATTCACCCCTCCACTTT	CAWSAEGYSPLHF
TRBD1	once	TRBV10-3	14	TRBJ1-1	TGTGCCATCAGTGAGGCAGGGACAGGAGGTGAAGCTTTCTTT	CAISEAGTGGEAFF
TRBD1	few	TRBV10-3	15	TRBJ2-5	TGTGCCATCAGTATGGGACAGGGGGCCCTTGAGACCCAGTACTTC	CAISMGQGALETQYF
-	-	TRBV5-6	14	TRBJ1-5	TGTGCCAGCAGCTTGTTAGGTAGCAATCAGCCCCAGCATTTT	CASSLLGSNQPQHF
-	-	TRBV7-2	14	TRBJ1-6	TGTGCCAGCAGCCTGGCAGGGGAAGTGACGCCCCTCCACTTT	CASSLAGEVTPLHF
TRBD2	-	TRBV7-3	15	TRBJ2-3	TGTGCCAGCAGCTTAGCGGGAGAGGGGATAGATACGCAGTATTTT	CASSLAGEGIDTQYF
-	-	TRBV5-5	15	TRBJ2-5	TGTGCCAGCAGCTTTGGTGGCAGTCTCCAAGAGACCCAGTACTTC	CASSFGGSLQETQYF
TRBD2	-	TRBV7-2	14	TRBJ2-5	TGTGCCAGCAGCCACGGGACTAGGGAAGAGACCCAGTACTTC	CASSHGTREETQYF
TRBD2	-	TRBV7-2	15	TRBJ2-3	TGTGCCAGCAGCTTAGCTAGCGGGGGGCGGGATACGCAGTATTTT	CASSLASGGRDTQYF
-	-	TRBV12-3/TRBV12-4	13	TRBJ2-7	TGTGCCAGCAGTTTGACAGTTACCTACGAGCAGTACTTC	CASSLTVTYEQYF
TRBD2	few	TRBV11-3	17	TRBJ2-1	TGTGCCAGCAGCTTAGATCAAACTAGCGGGAGTAAAAATGAGCAGTTCTTC	CASSLDQTSGSKNEQFF
-	-	TRBV18	16	TRBJ1-2	TGTGCCAGCTCACCCCCCGCAACAACTTATAACTATGGCTACACCTTC	CASSPPATTYNYGYTF
-	-	TRBV29-1	13	TRBJ1-1	TGCAGCGTCGCCACAGGGTTGGGGACTGAAGCTTTCTTT	CSVATGLGTEAFF
-	-	TRBV2	17	TRBJ2-7	TGTGCCAGCAGTGACCTCGAGTTTCGACAGATCGGCGGCGAGCAGTACTTC	CASSDLEFRQIGGEQYF
-	-	TRBV4-3	15	TRBJ2-5	TGCGCCAGCAGCCAAGATTGGGGGTTCGGAGAGACCCAGTACTTC	CASSQDWGFGETQYF
-	-	TRBV11-3	14	TRBJ1-1	TGTGCCAGCAGCCGGGACCTACGGGGGACTGAAGCTTTCTTT	CASSRDLRGTEAFF
TRBD2	-	TRBV5-6	16	TRBJ2-4	TGTGCCAGCAGCCCAAGTGTGGTAGCGGGCAAAAACATTCAGTACTTC	CASSPSVVAGKNIQYF